This T cell receptor (beta chain) is from a study of T cell changes during pregnancy in multiple sclerosis. CDR1 MNHEY and CDR2 SMNVEV come from the germline V gene (reference sequence). The CDR3 has 16 residues. The trim removed 5 bases at V and 1 base at J, leaving 4 bases unmatched. Libraries were prepared by immunoSEQ multiplex PCR; TCRdb keeps only in-frame clonotypes and omits some of them. The table has roughly 53,000 clones, roughly 90% seen once. This receptor was obtained from a female donor with multiple sclerosis, enrolled in a pregnancy study. This specimen was CD8+ T cells from peripheral blood mononuclear cells, taken before pregnancy. The V call is TRBV27, the J call TRBJ2-1, with 11 bases fitting TRBD2. Written as DNA, the CDR3 is TGTGCCAGCAGTGGGGGGACTAGCGGTTCCTACAATGAGCAGTTCTTC. The encoded protein is CASSGGTSGSYNEQFF.